Given below is one T cell receptor beta chain in context. With a much larger clone just one base away, this may be a read error. This sample was included in a study of CD8 T cells in ankylosing spondylitis. TCRdb re-derived calls from the 5' RACE reads in MiXCR, one entry per CDR3 protein. The sample carries hundreds of thousands of distinct CDR3 sequences, under 30% recorded once. Germline loops: CDR1 ENHRY, CDR2 SYGVKD. The CDR3 contains 14 residues. What was sequenced was blood, either unsorted or a sorted T cell fraction (not recorded which). The rearrangement links TRBV10-3 to TRBJ2-2; D might be TRBD1 or TRBD2, each matching 6 bases. This receptor was identified in a male donor with ankylosing spondylitis or in good health (not recorded which). The CDR3: CAISDSGEAGEPFF. CDR3 nucleotides: TGTGCCATCAGTGACTCAGGGGAGGCCGGGGAGCCGTTTTTT.